This TCR beta chain is from a study of Graves' ophthalmopathy and Graves' hyperthyroidism. Amplifying from RNA transcripts, the study obtained TCR beta CDR3 regions. First-round RT-PCR with HTBI primers preceded a second-round multiplex PCR. TCRdb used MiXCR to reprocess the multiplex PCR reads, holding one entry per CDR3 protein. The data contain about 400,000 distinct CDR3 sequences, approximately 20% of them singletons. The CDR3 is 14 residues long. The ends were cut back, 0 bases at V and 2 bases at J, with 10 bases in the middle. CDR1 and CDR2 from the germline V gene are GTSNPN and SVGIG (reference sequence). Diagnoses were established from clinical symptoms, serum thyroxine, TRAb, thyroid ultrasound and orbital computed tomography. This clonotype was observed at least ten times.

Sequencing was done on a sample of peripheral blood. The V gene is TRBV30, the J gene TRBJ1-1; no firm D call. The sequence derives from a woman aged 18-30 years with Graves' ophthalmopathy. The CDR3, as DNA: TGTGCCTGGAGTGTACGCCACCTAAACACTGAAGCTTTCTTT. Residues: CAWSVRHLNTEAFF. The variable domain in full, with the rest retrieved from reference TRBV30 and TRBJ1-1, is SQTIHQWPATLVQPVGSPLSLECTVEGTSNPNLYWYRQAAGRGLQLLFYSVGIGQISSEVPQNLSASRPQDRQFILSSKKLLLSDSGFYLCAWSVRHLNTEAFFGQGTRLTVV.